A single sample is the source of the 8 T cell receptor beta chains below, sequenced in a study of CD8+ T cells in alopecia areata. After isolation, RNA underwent reverse transcription to generate cDNA as the sequencing template. Sequencing used immunoSEQ multiplex PCR; TCRdb keeps in-frame clones, though not all of them. The sample lists tens of thousands of clones, roughly 47% occurring once. What was sequenced was NKG2D-high CD8+ T cells sorted from blood. These receptors came from a human donor with alopecia areata.

V and J are TRBV29-1 and TRBJ2-5; tentatively, D is TRBD2 (5 bases). The CDR3 is 14 residues long. Germline V gene lookup returns CDR1 SQVTM and CDR2 ANQGSEA. V shed 1 base and J shed 5 bases, with 14 bases lying between them. Written as DNA, the CDR3 is TGCAGCGTTGAAGGATGGGGAGAGGAGGAGACCCAGTACTTC. Protein: CSVEGWGEEETQYF. The full variable domain, rest sourced from reference TRBV29-1 and TRBJ2-5, is SAVISQKPSRDICQRGTSLTIQCQVDSQVTMMFWYRQQPGQSLTLIATANQGSEATYESGFVIDKFPISRPNLTFSTLTVSNMSPEDSSIYLCSVEGWGEEETQYFGPGTRLLVL.

The genes are TRBV7-9 and TRBJ1-5; perhaps TRBD1 as D (6 bases). Trimming removed 5 bases from V and 9 bases from J, with 14 bases in between. This CDR3 comprises 13 residues. CDR1 and CDR2 (germline): SEHNR, FQNEAQ (reference sequence). CDR3 sequence reads: CASSAPGVAPQHF. The CDR3 DNA follows: TGTGCCAGCAGCGCCCCAGGGGTTGCGCCCCAGCATTTT.

Many counts were recorded for this clone. The CDR3 nucleotides are TGCGCCAGCAGCCAAGACTCAGGGATCGACGAGCAGTACTTC. This sequence encodes CASSQDSGIDEQYF. The chain is built from TRBV4-1 and TRBJ2-7, with a weak D call TRBD1 (5 bases). Deletions cut 0 bases from V and 5 bases from J, with 11 bases between. Germline CDR1 and CDR2: MGHRA and YSYEKL. The CDR3 has 14 amino acids.

This rearrangement joins TRBV2 to TRBJ2-7; unclear D gene. Per the germline V gene, CDR1 is SNHLY and CDR2 is FYNNEI. The CDR3 is 13 amino acids. V was cut by 4 bases and J by 2 bases, with 9 bases left in between. CDR3 nucleotide sequence: TGTGCCAGCAGTGTTAGCCGAACCTACGAGCAGTACTTC. Protein: CASSVSRTYEQYF.

This clone was observed a few times. The chain is built from TRBV23-1 and TRBJ1-6, with 7 bases lining up with TRBD1. TRBV23-1 is labeled an ORF, and its function is uncertain. Trimming at V came to 2 bases and at J to 0 bases, leaving 16 bases not matched to a gene. This CDR3 has 21 amino acids. The CDR3 region has the DNA TGCGCCAGCAGTCAAGGGGACAGCGGTCCCGTGGGGCGCTCCTATAATTCACCCCTCCACTTT. Encoded protein: CASSQGDSGPVGRSYNSPLHF.

V and J are TRBV11-2 and TRBJ2-7; 8 bases match TRBD1. This CDR3 is 14 amino acids long. With 4 bases clipped from V and 6 bases from J, the junction kept 8 bases outside the gene matches. Germline V gene sequence: CDR1 SGHAT, CDR2 FQNNGV. CDR3 nucleotides: TGTGCCAGCAGCTACGGACAGGGTATGGGCGAGCAGTACTTC. It codes for CASSYGQGMGEQYF.

This clone occurred a few times. This CDR3 is also generated by other DNA sequences in the sample. This chain connects TRBV29-1 to TRBJ2-7; D is undetermined. Per the germline V gene, CDR1 is SQVTM and CDR2 is ANQGSEA. The germline V and J ends were trimmed by 3 bases and 2 bases, with 8 bases remaining between them. CDR3 size: 12 residues. The CDR3 here is CSVEAAPYEQYF. DNA of the CDR3: TGCAGCGTTGAGGCAGCCCCCTACGAGCAGTACTTC.

The rearrangement uses TRBV5-4 and TRBJ2-3, with 11 bases matching TRBD2. The CDR3 is 16 amino acids. In germline, CDR1 is SGHNT, CDR2 YYREEE (reference sequence). Trimming at V came to 1 base and at J to 2 bases, leaving 3 bases not matched to a gene. The CDR3 nucleotides are TGTGCCAGCAGCTTGACGGGACTAGCGGACACAGATACGCAGTATTTT. Translating it yields CASSLTGLADTDTQYF.